One and the same sample provided the 20 T cell receptor beta chains below, sequenced in a study of cytomegalovirus exposure and HLA in healthy donors. PCR used 60 Vbeta primers and 13 Jbeta primers. Only in-frame clones appear in the TCRdb table, and some are missing; sequencing was by immunoSEQ multiplex PCR. The sample lists more than 120,000 clones, 65% to 85% occurring once. Sample: PBMCs. The receptors stem from a male donor in good health and CMV-seronegative.

V and J are TRBV27 and TRBJ2-7; D gene ambiguous. Trimming pared 8 bases from V and 3 bases from J, leaving 11 bases between. The CDR3 runs 12 residues. The germline gives CDR1 MNHEY, CDR2 SMNVEV (reference sequence). CDR3 DNA: TGTGCCAGCTCCTGGAACAGCTACGAGCAGTACTTC. Its translation is CASSWNSYEQYF.

This rearrangement joins TRBV29-1 to TRBJ1-3; unclear D gene. CDR3 length equals 13 residues. CDR1 SQVTM and CDR2 ANQGSEA come from the germline V gene. The V gene lost 0 bases and the J gene lost 2 bases, with 5 bases spanning the gap. This CDR3 is CSVEDPTGNTIYF. For the CDR3, the DNA is TGCAGCGTTGAAGACCCCACTGGAAACACCATATATTTT.

This clone was seen a few times. This chain links TRBV6-5 with TRBJ1-2; TRBD1 is a possible D gene (5 bases). The germline gives CDR1 MNHEY, CDR2 SVGAGI. The CDR3 spans 13 residues. The ends were cut back, 7 bases at V and 8 bases at J, with 17 bases in the middle. For the CDR3, the DNA is TGTGCCAGCACCGAGAGGGGAGGAGGCGGCTACACCTTC. This codes for CASTERGGGGYTF.

This clone has more than one count but fewer than ten. This chain links TRBV5-8 with TRBJ2-7; the D is unclear. V was shortened by 1 base and J by 3 bases, with 5 bases between the two germline ends. The germline V gene encodes CDR1 SGHTS and CDR2 YDEGEE. CDR3 size: 12 residues. CDR3 DNA: TGTGCCAGCAGCTTGATATACTACGAGCAGTACTTC. Translated, it gives CASSLIYYEQYF.

This chain connects TRBV11-2 to TRBJ2-5; D is undetermined. The V end lost 1 base, the J end lost 7 bases, and 13 bases lay between the germline ends. The CDR3 totals 14 residues. Germline values: CDR1 SGHAT, CDR2 FQNNGV. The CDR3 is CASSLVGGPRTQYF. CDR3 nucleotide sequence: TGTGCCAGCAGCTTAGTTGGCGGCCCCCGGACCCAGTACTTC.

The CDR3 region has the DNA TGTGCCAGTACGGCGGGAGGGTCCGGGGAGCAGTACTTC. Amino acids: CASTAGGSGEQYF. This rearrangement joins TRBV19 to TRBJ2-5, with 9 nucleotides matching TRBD2. Germline V gene data show CDR1 as LNHDA and CDR2 as SQIVND (reference sequence). The V segment lost 7 bases and the J segment 11 bases; nucleotides outside the gene matches: 11. The CDR3 sequence is 13 residues long.

The gene calls are TRBV15 and TRBJ2-1; 8 bases fit TRBD1. J lost 5 bases, V lost 0 bases, and 3 bases had no gene match. Germline lookup yields CDR1 LNHNV and CDR2 YYDKDF (reference sequence). There are 15 residues in the CDR3. The DNA for the CDR3 is TGTGCCACCAGCAGAGACAGGGGGCTTAACAATGAGCAGTTCTTC. It yields the protein CATSRDRGLNNEQFF.

Remarks on this clone: At one end the junction does not follow the germline gene, possibly because of a read error. The rearrangement joins TRBV25-1 to TRBJ1-1, with TRBD1 identical over 9 bases. The CDR3 runs to 14 residues. In germline, CDR1 is MGHDK, CDR2 SYGVNS. This CDR3 reads CASSAGQGIAEAFF. In DNA, the CDR3 is TGTGCAAGCAGTGCAGGACAGGGGATTGCTGAAGCTTTCTTT.

The rearrangement joins TRBV7-9 to TRBJ2-3; D is ambiguous. Deletions cut 10 bases from V and 0 bases from J, with 14 bases between. The CDR3 runs to 14 residues. Germline V gene sequence: CDR1 SEHNR, CDR2 FQNEAQ (reference sequence). The CDR3 protein is CANIRLASTDTQYF. Here the CDR3 DNA reads TGTGCCAACATCCGCTTAGCTAGCACAGATACGCAGTATTTT.

The chain carries TRBV5-1 and TRBJ1-4, with D possibly matching TRBD1 (6 bases). Trimming stripped 1 base from V and 0 bases from J, with 13 bases between. The germline V gene has CDR1 SGHRS and CDR2 YFSETQ. The CDR3 covers 17 residues. CDR3 sequence (DNA): TGCGCCAGCAGCTTGACCACCAACAGGGCAACTAATGAAAAACTGTTTTTT. Translating gives CASSLTTNRATNEKLFF.

The chain has TRBV28 and TRBJ1-1, with D unclear. This CDR3 contains 12 residues. V shed 1 base and J shed 6 bases, with 6 bases lying between them. The germline V gene has CDR1 MDHEN and CDR2 SYDVKM. CDR3 sequence (DNA): TGTGCCAGCAGTTTATTATTCTCTGAAGCTTTCTTT. It codes for CASSLLFSEAFF.

V usage is TRBV4-3 and J usage is TRBJ2-1, with D tentatively TRBD2 (5 bases). Germline V gene sequence: CDR1 LGHNA, CDR2 YSLEER. Trimming removed 6 bases from V and 8 bases from J, with 11 bases in between. This CDR3 has 12 amino acids. CDR3 loop: CASSTSNDEQFF. CDR3 in DNA: TGCGCCAGCAGTACTAGTAACGATGAGCAGTTCTTC.

The chain joins TRBV7-8 to TRBJ2-2, with 7 nucleotides matching TRBD1. CDR3 length equals 17 residues. Losses at the gene ends were 0 bases for V and 6 bases for J; bases not matched to a gene: 10. Germline assignment: CDR1 SGHVS and CDR2 FQNEAQ. This CDR3 is CASSLAATGVSPGELFF. CDR3 nucleotides: TGTGCCAGCAGCTTAGCGGCAACAGGGGTATCGCCCGGGGAGCTGTTTTTT.

The CDR3 sequence: CASSSRTAAIYEQYF. The CDR3, as DNA: TGTGCCAGCAGCTCCCGAACAGCTGCAATTTACGAGCAGTACTTC. The rearrangement links TRBV5-4 to TRBJ2-7; D unclear. CDR3 length: 15 residues. Germline loops: CDR1 SGHNT, CDR2 YYREEE (reference sequence). The V and J ends lost 3 bases and 4 bases respectively, with 17 bases between them.

This sequence joins TRBV10-3 and TRBJ2-3; 7 bases map to TRBD2. The CDR3 contains 16 residues. Trimming cost V 1 base and J 0 bases; bases outside gene matches: 4. CDR1 is ENHRY, CDR2 SYGVKD, per germline. The CDR3 coding sequence is TGTGCCATCAGTGAGTGGGGTAGCGGGAGCACAGATACGCAGTATTTT. It translates to CAISEWGSGSTDTQYF.

The V gene is TRBV15, the J gene TRBJ1-2; TRBD1 matches 7 bases. Per the germline V gene, CDR1 is LNHNV and CDR2 is YYDKDF (reference sequence). Germline trimming cut 3 bases from V and 8 bases from J; bases unmatched to any gene: 12. The CDR3 length is 15 residues. CDR3 DNA: TGTGCCACCAGCAGTGGCTCGGGACAGAACCGCGGCTACACCTTC. Its translation: CATSSGSGQNRGYTF.

The chain links TRBV27 to TRBJ2-7, with TRBD2 matching 9 bases. CDR1 and CDR2 (germline): MNHEY, SMNVEV (reference sequence). The V gene end was trimmed by 5 bases and the J gene end by 3 bases; junction bases not matched to a gene: 8. The CDR3 consists of 15 residues. The CDR3 region has the DNA TGTGCCAGCAGTGACTCCGGGACTAGCATCTACGAGCAGTACTTC. As protein: CASSDSGTSIYEQYF.

This clone was seen more than once but under ten times. The gene calls are TRBV14 and TRBJ1-1; D is unclear. This CDR3 comprises 17 residues. CDR1 is SGHDN and CDR2 is FVKESK in the germline V gene. Between the trimmed V and J ends, which lost 1 base and 0 bases, there was a span of 15 bases. The CDR3 reads CASSQGVGLRLNTEAFF. The DNA for the CDR3 is TGTGCCAGCAGCCAAGGGGTCGGACTCCGCCTGAACACTGAAGCTTTCTTT.

V is TRBV27 and J is TRBJ2-5; 9 nucleotides align to TRBD1. The CDR3 has 14 amino acids. Germline lookup yields CDR1 MNHEY and CDR2 SMNVEV (reference sequence). The V and J ends lost 1 base and 3 bases, in that order; junction bases with no gene match: 0. CDR3 bases: TGTGCCAGCAGTTTATGGACAGGGGAAGAGACCCAGTACTTC. Translating gives CASSLWTGEETQYF.

The gene calls are TRBV7-6 and TRBJ2-5, with TRBD2 identical over 9 bases. The V and J ends lost 5 bases and 5 bases, in that order; junction bases with no gene match: 6. The CDR3 is 14 residues long. CDR1 SGHVS and CDR2 FNYEAQ come from the germline V gene. In nucleotides, the CDR3 is TGTGCCAGCAGCCCAATAGCGGGAGTCGAGACCCAGTACTTC. It translates to CASSPIAGVETQYF.